This T cell receptor (beta chain) comes out of a study of cytomegalovirus exposure and HLA in healthy donors (dated by TCRdb to about 2017). Describing the broader study: An earlier analysis of approximately 590 of the donors reported 250 to 300 Gb of sequence data and roughly 100 million unique TCR beta sequences from about 200 million T cells. In the later analysis, no new phenotypic data were used to find candidate immune exposures; instead, reliance was placed on TCR beta sequences and their occurrence across donors. Donor age, sex, ethnicity and CMV serostatus were compiled together with the repertoire data. Among some 410 genotyped donors of the cohort, an average of approximately 230,000 unique TCR beta nucleotide sequences were sequenced per donor, about a sixth of them non-productive. A later genetic analysis took genome-wide SNP genotypes for about 60% of the roughly 670 donors and used that subset as a discovery cohort. Around 330 gigabases of sequencing data and 70 million to 100 million unique TCR sequences made up an early release that covered 500 to 650 HLA-typed donors. An earlier analysis of around 640 of the donors used high-throughput TCR beta sequencing to judge whether each TCR beta V gene segment behaved as functional or pseudogenic. A later analysis re-examined previously published TCR beta repertoires from more than 650 donors and added high-resolution HLA genotyping to investigate patterns of TCR occurrence. All discovery cohort repertoires had been generated on a single sequencing platform. Class I and class II HLA loci were covered by the typing at four-digit resolution. A separate validation cohort of some 130 different subjects was used in addition to the approximately 670-subject first cohort. Typing coverage differed by locus: A, B, C, DRB1 and DQB1 were typed in about 620-640 donors, DQA1 in 522, DPA1 in around 580, and DPB1 in approximately 450. Using immunosequencing, the study profiled T cell repertoires from 666 subjects and related those repertoires to cytomegalovirus serostatus. The study was designed to test whether signatures of past pathogen exposure could be identified by cataloging public T cell receptors. Because of strong linkage in the cohort, roughly five DR-DQ haplotypes were treated as single units for association and clustering. To predict cytomegalovirus infection status, the study brought together high-throughput TCR immunosequencing, statistical association of individual TCRs with disease status, and machine learning. Of the 398 genotyped donors, approximately 83% fell in the genetic ancestry cluster associated with self-reported Caucasian donors.

Including the terminal cysteine and phenylalanine, the CDR3 comprises 14 residues. CDR3 DNA is the only sequence kept; it has 42 bases, read in frame from the first base. In the germline V gene, CDR1 corresponds to SGHTS and CDR2 to YDEGEE. Clipping removes 2 bases from V and 5 bases from J, with 5 as the unmatched junction base count. The cohort comprised 550 to 700 healthy bone marrow donors. At the time of sampling, all cohort members were nominally healthy, though unrecorded immune exposures were likely present. The donor tested CMV seropositive, placing the donor among the 289 seropositive members of the cohort. A peripheral blood sample was provided by each donor, and peripheral blood mononuclear cells were used for TCR beta sequencing. Genomic DNA was extracted from the blood cell samples with the Qiagen DNeasy Blood Extraction Kit. General study outcomes and caveats: According to a later analysis, most CMV-associated TCR beta chains appeared to be HLA-restricted, and the HLA associations seemed to be driven largely by CMV exposure. Roughly uniform sequencing depth across donors was assumed in presence/absence analyses, although this assumption may not hold. Compared with the approximately 670-donor mean, donors in an Asian-associated ancestry cluster had fewer N-insertions in productive TCRs, according to a later genetic analysis. Linkage disequilibrium might explain the correlated functional status among segregating V segments, but an unknown experimental factor could not be ruled out. At a false discovery rate of 0.05, a later analysis linked under 20,000 TCR beta sequences to specific HLA alleles. Because the 87-base-pair reads could not distinguish some IMGT-functional V segments, including TRBV6-2 and TRBV6-3, those segments were excluded. The classifier was reported to diagnose cytomegalovirus status with high specificity and sensitivity in both the original cohort and the validation cohort. The earlier analysis of approximately 540 of the donors excluded roughly 17 rarely observed V segments, including chromosome 9 orphons, because counts were too low. An association between a missense DCLRE1C variant and V-gene and J-gene trimming of TCR beta chains was found in a later genetic analysis and replicated in an independent cohort. For the cohort, immune exposure information was limited to CMV serostatus. The cohort was sequenced for TCR beta chains only, and without alpha or paired-chain data the features that could be detected were limited. Most TCR sequences were observed very rarely across donors, whereas some public TCRs were present in many individuals. A few of the identified cytomegalovirus-associated TCR beta chains were confirmed in vitro to be specific for cytomegalovirus antigens. An earlier analysis of roughly 570 of the donors showed that most TCR beta V segments appeared in productive rearrangements either about 87% or about 30% of the time, which broadly matched IMGT annotations. According to the authors, the approach could potentially be generalized to other disease states and immunological phenotypes. When HLA alleles, especially DR and DQ, strongly co-occurred, attributing TCR associations to individual alleles was difficult. A later analysis found that TCR association rates varied across HLA loci, with DRB1 alleles showing the most associated TCRs and HLA-C alleles the fewest. A further reported finding was that TCR beta sequences accurately predicted the HLA-A and HLA-B alleles for most subjects in the first cohort. A total of 150 to 200 TCR beta chains were listed by the study as associated with cytomegalovirus. According to a later analysis, parvovirus B19, influenza, CMV and Epstein-Barr virus appeared linked to several top co-occurrence clusters. The sequencing pipeline was judged likely to have produced a cluster of highly shared sequence variants as a technical artifact. Because HLA typing was unavailable for some donors at each locus, only the typed subset was used in association tests. In a later analysis, HLA-associated TCR beta chains were found to be more clonally expanded and to have lower generation probabilities than equally common non-associated chains.

The protocol used for the library was the immunoSEQ multiplex PCR assay. For the multiplex PCR, a mixture combining 60 forward primers for TCR Vbeta segments and 13 reverse primers for TCR Jbeta segments was used. The CDR3 region of rearranged TCR beta genes was amplified from genomic DNA by a multiplex PCR assay. Amplified TCR beta libraries were sequenced as 87-base-pair reads on the Illumina HiSeq System. Per the authors' processing: Across the 500 to 750 repertoires, a later analysis counted 75 million to 90 million unique TCR beta chains, approximately 12 million of which were shared by at least two donors. A nearest-neighbor algorithm error-corrected the raw reads and collapsed the reads into unique sequences, merging closely related sequences to remove PCR and sequencing errors. V, D and J gene segments were assigned by aligning CDR3 sequences to IMGT reference sequences. For a sequence to be retained, a match of at least six nucleotides was required to both a V gene segment and a J gene segment. Rearrangements were called productive when the CDR3 lacked stop codons and stayed in frame with V and J; all others were non-productive. Following IMGT convention, CDR3 was defined as the stretch from the second conserved V-encoded cysteine to the conserved J-encoded phenylalanine. The earlier analysis of about 500 of the donors excluded sequences that lacked an unambiguous match to a single V gene segment. In an earlier analysis of almost 600 of the donors, a V segment was called functional when productive rearrangements were above 56.7%, and segregating when the standard deviation between donors exceeded 5%. To diagnose cytomegalovirus status from the catalog of TCR beta chain sequences, a statistical classification framework was built. In a later analysis, TCR nucleotide sequences were compared against IMGT/GENE-DB human TR gene sequences so that V and J genes could be assigned. A later analysis assigned CDR3 sequences and most-parsimonious VDJ recombination scenarios with the TCRdist pipeline. In a later analysis, every TCR beta chain was defined by the combination of its CDR3 amino acid sequence and its V-gene family, and reads without a unique V-gene family were dropped. In a later analysis, a few hundred highly shared, low-generation-probability nucleotide sequences were removed to address suspected cross-contamination and a sequencing artifact. In a later analysis, a clonal expansion index for each public chain was calculated from normalized within-repertoire ranks of inferred template counts. In a later analysis, generation probabilities were computed using a VDJ recombination model fitted to out-of-frame rearrangements, and the results were checked against IGoR. Hypergeometric tests were used in a later analysis to score TCR-TCR, TCR-HLA and TCR-CMV co-occurrence, with a repertoire-size bias correction applied to the TCR pairs. A later analysis estimated false discovery rates by permuting HLA or CMV assignments 20 times. In a later analysis, co-occurring TCRs were grouped with DBSCAN, and TCRdist sequence similarity was added when clustering was performed within HLA-allele-positive subsets. Repertoires with fewer than 30,000 or more than 120,000 public chains, plus five repertoires with anomalous nucleotide sharing, were excluded from co-occurrence clustering. Imported from immuneACCESS, the table was reduced by TCRdb to in-frame sequences with V and J called. These copies leave out some clones; in studies compared against another copy, an unresolved V gene accounts for under half, and the cause of the remainder is not known. V, J and clone size derive from that table, while D and trimming were established from the DNA sequence. The sample profile shows around 190,000 clones; just under 75% of them were found once. The top ten clones comprise 4.5% to 5.5% of the sample.

Details on this clone: Its target antigen remains unknown. Qualities for individual bases were not recorded, and no much larger clone is one base off.

The chain was built from TRBV5-8 and TRBJ2-7; 9 nucleotides in the junction match TRBD1. The TCR was taken from a man aged 25 to 40 in good health and CMV-seropositive. Sample: PBMCs. The bases are TGTGCCAGCAGCTTTCGGACAGGGGTAGACGAGCAGTACTTC. It encodes CASSFRTGVDEQYF.